The T cell receptor beta chain described here comes from a study of T cell repertoires in cytomegalovirus infection (dated by TCRdb to about 2019). In the study overall: Peptide stimulations targeted recently identified HLA-C-restricted CMV epitopes, whose presentation resists viral immunomodulation, together with well-studied HLA-B-restricted epitopes. Because public TCR beta signatures pointed to carriage of CMV infection together with the matching HLA type, the HLA type of each donor mattered for the analysis. Broad study findings and their caveats: Cumulative frequency of public TCR beta family members discriminated carriers of CMV infection plus the relevant HLA type in this cohort and an independent approximately 360-donor cohort. In the ex vivo response, HLA-C-restricted CMV-specific TCR beta clonotypes were dominant, and in two of eight donors the single most frequent clonotype came from this HLA-C-restricted group.

V is clipped by 4 bases and J by 4 bases, and the sequence between their germline boundaries is 19 bases long. The germline V gene provides CDR1 SGDLS and CDR2 YYNGEE. From the cysteine through the phenylalanine, the CDR3 covers 16 amino acids. Just the 48-base CDR3 DNA is kept, in frame starting at base 1. Sequencing was performed on an Illumina HiSeq 1500. TCRdb handled the public reads itself, with Q25 trimming in fastp and clone calling in MiXCR, and kept productive beta chains. Each CDR3 protein appears once, grouped with its most common genes and DNA. Within this sample are 100,000 to 150,000 distinct CDR3 sequences, with over 25% of them counted one time only. The ten largest account for roughly 53% of the sample. The treatment or condition tag for this specimen amounts to: in vitro stimulation with specific CMV peptide epitopes to enrich CMV-specific T cells. Notes on this clonotype: What antigen it recognizes has not been identified. No much larger clone exists at a distance of one base, and base qualities are not known.

The rearranged segments are TRBV9 and TRBJ2-3, with a tentative D call of TRBD1 or TRBD2, each matching 5 bases. This TCR came from a human donor in good health (CMV status not recorded). Some clones in this sample may be carry-over from other donors' samples. The material sequenced was CD8+ T cells from cultured PBMCs, taken from culture after CMV antigen stimulation. CDR3 sequence: CASSLTTRGRADTQYF. DNA sequence: TGTGCCAGCAGCCTGACCACGAGGGGCAGGGCAGATACGCAGTATTTT.